This entry features one T cell receptor (beta chain) sequence. Some clones are missing from TCRdb's copy, which holds only in-frame ones; the method was immunoSEQ multiplex PCR. The table records around 21,000 clones, approximately 40% of them present only once. The culture paired around 200,000 irradiated violet-dye-labeled stimulators with around 200,000 CFSE-labeled responders. Germline V gives CDR1 SNHLY, CDR2 FYNNEI. Trimming took 6 bases from V and 8 from J; bases not matched to a gene: 11. The CDR3 sequence is 16 residues long. The source of the sample is a study of graft-versus-host responses after intestinal transplantation. At the level of the study: Multivisceral, liver-intestinal, or isolated intestinal transplants were given to recipients. Whole-study findings and limits: Allograft clonal ratios (graft-versus-host to host-versus-graft) were high in patients who had graft-donor T cell macrochimerism. There was an association between peak levels of circulating GvH clones and early post-transplant HvG declines.

This TCR was recovered from a human patient who was an organ donor for intestinal transplantation. The sample was alloreactive CD8+ T cells from a mixed lymphocyte reaction culture, taken before transplantation. Subset: CFSE-low proliferating T cells sorted from roughly six-day pre-transplant mixed lymphocyte reaction (GvH or HvG direction). The genes are TRBV2 and TRBJ2-1, with TRBD2 identical over 12 bases. CDR3 amino acids: CASRGTGTSGLDEQFF. The CDR3 DNA follows: TGTGCCAGCAGAGGCACGGGGACTAGCGGGTTAGATGAGCAGTTCTTC. The complete variable domain, with remaining parts taken from reference TRBV2 and TRBJ2-1, reads EPEVTQTPSHQVTQMGQEVILRCVPISNHLYFYWYRQILGQKVEFLVSFYNNEISEKSEIFDDQFSVERPDGSNFTLKIRSTKLEDSAMYFCASRGTGTSGLDEQFFGPGTRLTVL.